This T cell receptor beta chain was obtained from a study of blood T cell repertoires in COVID-19. The repertoire was sequenced with immunoSEQ multiplex PCR; TCRdb's copy has only in-frame clones and lacks some. The repertoire holds more than 250,000 clones, with 70% to 90% as singletons. This clone was observed a single time. Trimming took 8 bases from V and 0 from J, leaving 5 bases between them. The CDR3 runs to 12 residues. CDR1 is SNHLY, CDR2 FYNNEI, per germline. Specimen: PBMCs or T cells enriched from blood (not recorded which). The clonotype originates from a man aged 25 to 40 who had recovered from COVID-19. This chain uses TRBV2 with TRBJ1-5; D remains ambiguous. CDR3: CASRDSNQPQHF. The CDR3 DNA reads TGTGCCAGCCGCGATAGCAATCAGCCCCAGCATTTT.